This record covers a single TCR beta chain. These data belong to a study of quantifying T cell responses using KT2 cells. Study as a whole: cDNA was made from DNase-treated RNA using alpha and beta constant primers.

The CDR3 extends over 12 amino acids. The V and J ends lost 5 bases and 4 bases respectively, with 9 bases between them. Germline V gives CDR1 SEHNR, CDR2 FQNEAQ (reference sequence). Each cDNA got a UMI-containing oligo ligated at its 3' end. An equimolar mix of RC1.1 and RC1.2 primed the beta chain across TRBC1 and TRBC2. From the UMI-ligation and nested PCR reads, TCRdb called clonotypes with MiXCR, one entry per CDR3 protein. The sample lists 50,000 to 70,000 distinct CDR3 sequences, more than 9% occurring once. The sample was PBMCs spiked with cells of the T cell clone KT2. The receptor comes from a human donor. V and J are TRBV7-9 and TRBJ2-7, with D unclear. CDR3 bases: TGTGCCAGCAGCCCGGCGGATTACGAGCAGTACTTC. Translated: CASSPADYEQYF.